This section outlines one TCR beta chain sequence together with its context. The antigen is undetermined. This could be a read error, since a much larger clone is one nucleotide away. As for time point: newly diagnosed GD, antithyroid drugs for less than 3 months. TCR sequences were obtained from RNA taken from PBMCs. Building of the TCR beta libraries involved iRepertoire HTBI primers and Arm-PCR of CDR3 regions. One entry per CDR3 protein results from TCRdb running MiXCR on the multiplex PCR reads. The sample includes fewer than 450,000 distinct CDR3 sequences, about 15% seen only once; the top ten take roughly 7.7%. This sample was included in a study of regulatory T cells in long-lasting Graves disease. Overall study results and limits: TRBV28, TRBJ1-2 and TRBJ2-5 were segments that persistent disease favored.

Germline loops: CDR1 SGDLS, CDR2 YYNGEE. The V end lost 0 bases, the J end lost 3 bases, and 13 bases lay between the germline ends. The CDR3 has 15 amino acids. These data are also associated with another study on T cells in Graves' hyperthyroidism and ophthalmopathy. In that study: Clinical symptoms, serum thyroxine and TRAb, thyroid ultrasound and orbital computed tomography were used for the diagnoses.

J is TRBJ2-7 and V is TRBV9; D unclear. The receptor comes from a woman aged 40 to 50 with Graves disease. This specimen consisted of peripheral blood mononuclear cells (PBMCs), obtained at new diagnosis, from a patient treated with antithyroid drugs. The CDR3 bases are TGTGCCAGCAGCGTAGATGGGAATGCCCTCTACGAGCAGTACTTC. This gives the protein CASSVDGNALYEQYF.